The clone carrying this T cell receptor beta chain was counted a few times. Its antigen is not identified. The sample comes from a study of cytotoxic CD8 clonotypes in ibrutinib-treated CLL. On the study more broadly: The patients comprised approximately ten relapsed/refractory and over 14 treatment-naive cases, 17 to 18 IGHV unmutated. Each sample contained, on average, about 250,000 productive templates and roughly 100,000 productive rearrangements.

The protocol was immunoSEQ multiplex PCR, while the TCRdb copy is restricted to in-frame clones and leaves out a portion. This table has more than 200,000 clones, about 75% appearing once. Study-level results: Clonality, elevated at ibrutinib response, dropped back toward baseline at progression. Public clonotypes were uncommon and contracted or stayed stable on treatment.

The CDR3 runs to 15 residues. Trimming left V 2 bases short and J 1 base short, with 12 bases between. The germline CDR1 and CDR2 sequences are GTSNPN and SVGIG (reference sequence). The material was PBMCs, obtained after 12 months of ibrutinib treatment. The rearrangement links TRBV30 to TRBJ1-5; D possibly corresponds to TRBD1 (5 bases). The TCR originated in a human donor with chronic lymphocytic leukemia. The CDR3 DNA sequence: TGTGCCTGGAGTCTCGTAGGGGTAAGCAATCAGCCCCAGCATTTT. Translating it yields CAWSLVGVSNQPQHF.